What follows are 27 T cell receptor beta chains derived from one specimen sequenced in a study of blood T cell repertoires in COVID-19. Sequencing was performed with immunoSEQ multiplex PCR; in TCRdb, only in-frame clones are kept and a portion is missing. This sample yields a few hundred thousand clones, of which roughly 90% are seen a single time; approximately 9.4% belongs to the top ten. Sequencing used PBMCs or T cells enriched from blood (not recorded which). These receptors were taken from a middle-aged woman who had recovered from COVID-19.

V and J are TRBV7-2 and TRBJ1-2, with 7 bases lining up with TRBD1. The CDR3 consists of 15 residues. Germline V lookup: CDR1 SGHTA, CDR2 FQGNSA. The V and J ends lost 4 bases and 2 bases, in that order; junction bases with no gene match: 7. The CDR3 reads CASSSTRGWNYGYTF. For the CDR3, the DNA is TGTGCCAGCAGCTCGACCAGGGGGTGGAACTATGGCTACACCTTC.

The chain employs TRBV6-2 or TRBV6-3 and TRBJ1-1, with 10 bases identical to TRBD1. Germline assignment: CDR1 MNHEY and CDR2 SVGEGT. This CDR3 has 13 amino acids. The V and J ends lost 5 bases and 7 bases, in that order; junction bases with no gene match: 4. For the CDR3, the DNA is TGTGCCAGCAGTCGCGGACAGGGGGGTGAAGCTTTCTTT. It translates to CASSRGQGGEAFF.

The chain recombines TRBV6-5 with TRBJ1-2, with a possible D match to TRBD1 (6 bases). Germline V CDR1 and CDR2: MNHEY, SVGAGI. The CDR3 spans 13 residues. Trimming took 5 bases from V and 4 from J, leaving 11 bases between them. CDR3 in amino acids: CASSKGHIYGYTF. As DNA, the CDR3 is TGTGCCAGCAGTAAGGGACACATCTATGGCTACACCTTC.

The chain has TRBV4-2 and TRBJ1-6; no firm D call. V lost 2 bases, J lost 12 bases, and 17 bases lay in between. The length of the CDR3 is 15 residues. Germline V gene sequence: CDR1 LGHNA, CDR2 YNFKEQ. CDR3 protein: CASSQSHDIVRPLHF. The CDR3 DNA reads TGTGCCAGCAGCCAATCACATGATATCGTTCGACCCCTCCACTTT.

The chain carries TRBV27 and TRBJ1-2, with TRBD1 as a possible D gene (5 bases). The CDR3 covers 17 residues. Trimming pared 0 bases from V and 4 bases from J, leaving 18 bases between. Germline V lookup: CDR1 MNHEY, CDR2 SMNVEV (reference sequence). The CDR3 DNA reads TGTGCCAGCAGTTTATCTAGCCGGGGGATTCTTTTCTATGGCTACACCTTC. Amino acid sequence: CASSLSSRGILFYGYTF.

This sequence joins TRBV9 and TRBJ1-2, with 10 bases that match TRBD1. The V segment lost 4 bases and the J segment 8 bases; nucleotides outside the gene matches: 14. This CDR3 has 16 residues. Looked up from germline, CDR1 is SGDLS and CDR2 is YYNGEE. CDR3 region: CASSPSPGTGAVGYTF. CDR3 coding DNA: TGTGCCAGCAGCCCCAGTCCCGGGACAGGGGCGGTAGGCTACACCTTC.

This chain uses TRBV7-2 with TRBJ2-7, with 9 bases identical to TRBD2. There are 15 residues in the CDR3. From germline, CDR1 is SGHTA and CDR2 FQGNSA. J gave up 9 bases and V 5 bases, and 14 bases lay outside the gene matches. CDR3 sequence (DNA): TGTGCCAGCAGCCGCTTCTTGGCGGGGGGGCCGGCGCAGTACTTC. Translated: CASSRFLAGGPAQYF.

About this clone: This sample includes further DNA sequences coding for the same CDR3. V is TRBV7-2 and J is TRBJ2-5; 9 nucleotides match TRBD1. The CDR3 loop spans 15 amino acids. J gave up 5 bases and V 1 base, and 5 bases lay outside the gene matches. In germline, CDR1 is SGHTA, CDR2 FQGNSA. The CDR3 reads CASSLDRGLVETQYF. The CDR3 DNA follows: TGTGCCAGCAGCTTAGACAGGGGGCTCGTGGAGACCCAGTACTTC.

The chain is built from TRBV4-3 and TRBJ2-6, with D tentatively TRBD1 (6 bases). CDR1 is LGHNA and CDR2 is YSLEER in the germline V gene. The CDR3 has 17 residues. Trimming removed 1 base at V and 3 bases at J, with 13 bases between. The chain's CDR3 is CASSQGWGHNGANVLTF. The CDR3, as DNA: TGCGCCAGCAGCCAAGGATGGGGACATAATGGGGCCAACGTCCTGACTTTC.

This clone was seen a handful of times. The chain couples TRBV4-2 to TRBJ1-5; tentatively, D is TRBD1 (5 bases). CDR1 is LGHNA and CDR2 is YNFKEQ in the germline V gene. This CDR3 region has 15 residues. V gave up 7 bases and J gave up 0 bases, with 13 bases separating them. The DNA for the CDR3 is TGTGCCAGCACAAAGACAGTGGATAGCAATCAGCCCCAGCATTTT. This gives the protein CASTKTVDSNQPQHF.

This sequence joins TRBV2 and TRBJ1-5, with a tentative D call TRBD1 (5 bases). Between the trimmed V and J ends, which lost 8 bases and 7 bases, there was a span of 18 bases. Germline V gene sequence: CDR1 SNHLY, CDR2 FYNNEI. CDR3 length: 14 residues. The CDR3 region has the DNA TGTGCCAGCGGCCGGGGGAGTAGTAGGCAGCCCCAGCATTTT. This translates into CASGRGSSRQPQHF.

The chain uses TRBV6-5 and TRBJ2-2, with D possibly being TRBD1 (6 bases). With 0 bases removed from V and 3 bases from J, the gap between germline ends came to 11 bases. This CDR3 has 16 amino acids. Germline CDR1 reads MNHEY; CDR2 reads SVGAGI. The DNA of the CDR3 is TGTGCCAGCAGTTACTCGAGGGGGATTGACACCGGGGAGCTGTTTTTT. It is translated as CASSYSRGIDTGELFF.

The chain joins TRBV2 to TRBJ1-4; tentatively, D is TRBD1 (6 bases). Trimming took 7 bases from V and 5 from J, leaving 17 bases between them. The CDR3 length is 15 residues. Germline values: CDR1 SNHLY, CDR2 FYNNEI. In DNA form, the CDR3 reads TGTGCCAGCAACCCTAGGGGGACACTCAATGAAAAACTGTTTTTT. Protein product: CASNPRGTLNEKLFF.

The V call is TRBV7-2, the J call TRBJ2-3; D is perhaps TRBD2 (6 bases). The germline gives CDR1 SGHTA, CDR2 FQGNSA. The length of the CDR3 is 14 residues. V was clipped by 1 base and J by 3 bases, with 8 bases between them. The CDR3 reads CASSLVGLTDTQYF. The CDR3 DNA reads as TGTGCCAGCAGCTTAGTGGGACTGACAGATACGCAGTATTTT.

CDR3 DNA: TGTGCCAGTTGGAACGGGGACTACAATGAGCAGTTCTTC. This encodes CASWNGDYNEQFF. The gene calls are TRBV6-5 and TRBJ2-1; D may be TRBD2 (5 bases). Per germline, CDR1 MNHEY and CDR2 SVGAGI. CDR3 length: 13 amino acids. The V end lost 9 bases, the J end lost 3 bases, and 12 bases lay between the germline ends.

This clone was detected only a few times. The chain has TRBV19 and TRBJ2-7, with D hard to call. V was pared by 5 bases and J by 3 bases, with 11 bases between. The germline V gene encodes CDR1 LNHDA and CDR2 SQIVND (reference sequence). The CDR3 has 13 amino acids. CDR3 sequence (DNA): TGTGCCAGTAGTTTTGGTGGCAGCTACGAGCAGTACTTC. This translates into CASSFGGSYEQYF.

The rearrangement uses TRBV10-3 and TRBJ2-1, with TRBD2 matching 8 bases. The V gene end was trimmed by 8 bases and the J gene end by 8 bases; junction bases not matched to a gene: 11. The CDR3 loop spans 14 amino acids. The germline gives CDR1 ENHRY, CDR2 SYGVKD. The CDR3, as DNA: TGTGCCATCGGGGTTAGCGGGGCCGGAGATGAGCAGTTCTTC. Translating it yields CAIGVSGAGDEQFF.

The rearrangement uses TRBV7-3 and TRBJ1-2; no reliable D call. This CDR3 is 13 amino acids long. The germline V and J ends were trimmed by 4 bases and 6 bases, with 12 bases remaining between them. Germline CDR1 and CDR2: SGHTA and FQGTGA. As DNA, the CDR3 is TGTGCCAGCAGCTCTACCTTCGGGGATGGCTACACCTTC. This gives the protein CASSSTFGDGYTF.

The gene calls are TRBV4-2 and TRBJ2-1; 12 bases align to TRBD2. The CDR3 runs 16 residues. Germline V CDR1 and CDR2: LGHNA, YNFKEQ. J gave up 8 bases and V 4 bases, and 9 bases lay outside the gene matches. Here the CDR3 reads CASSPALAGGGYEQFF. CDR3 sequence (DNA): TGTGCCAGCAGCCCAGCCCTAGCGGGAGGGGGGTATGAGCAGTTCTTC.

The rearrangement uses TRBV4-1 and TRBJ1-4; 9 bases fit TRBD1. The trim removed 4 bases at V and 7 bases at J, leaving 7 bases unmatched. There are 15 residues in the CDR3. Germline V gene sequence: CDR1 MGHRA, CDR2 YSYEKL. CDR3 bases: TGCGCCAGCAGCCCGTGGACAGGGGAGGTTGAAAAACTGTTTTTT. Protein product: CASSPWTGEVEKLFF.

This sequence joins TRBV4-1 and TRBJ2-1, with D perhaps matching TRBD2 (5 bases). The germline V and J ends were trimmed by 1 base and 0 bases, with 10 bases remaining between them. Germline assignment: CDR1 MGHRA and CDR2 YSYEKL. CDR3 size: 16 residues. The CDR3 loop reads CASSQGGAGSYNEQFF. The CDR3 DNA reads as TGCGCCAGCAGCCAAGGGGGAGCAGGCTCCTACAATGAGCAGTTCTTC.

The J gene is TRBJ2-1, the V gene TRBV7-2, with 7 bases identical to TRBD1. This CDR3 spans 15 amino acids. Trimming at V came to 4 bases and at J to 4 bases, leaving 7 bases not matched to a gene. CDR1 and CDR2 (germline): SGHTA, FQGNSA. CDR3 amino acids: CASSSPGTEYNEQFF. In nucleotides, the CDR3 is TGTGCCAGCAGCTCACCCGGGACAGAGTACAATGAGCAGTTCTTC.

The CDR3: CATSVFSGQLGYEQYF. CDR3 in DNA: TGTGCCACCAGTGTCTTTTCGGGACAGTTAGGATACGAGCAGTACTTC. The chain carries TRBV24-1 and TRBJ2-7, with 7 bases aligning to TRBD1. The CDR3 consists of 16 residues. From germline, CDR1 is KGHDR and CDR2 SFDVKD. Losses at the gene ends were 5 bases for V and 4 bases for J; bases not matched to a gene: 13.

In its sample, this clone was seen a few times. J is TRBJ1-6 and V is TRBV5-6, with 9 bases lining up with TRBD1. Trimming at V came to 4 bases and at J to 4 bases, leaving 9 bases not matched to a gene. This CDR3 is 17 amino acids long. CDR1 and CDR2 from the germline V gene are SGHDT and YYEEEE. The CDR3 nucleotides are TGTGCCAGCAGCAAACTACAGGGGGCAGGTTATAATTCACCCCTCCACTTT. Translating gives CASSKLQGAGYNSPLHF.

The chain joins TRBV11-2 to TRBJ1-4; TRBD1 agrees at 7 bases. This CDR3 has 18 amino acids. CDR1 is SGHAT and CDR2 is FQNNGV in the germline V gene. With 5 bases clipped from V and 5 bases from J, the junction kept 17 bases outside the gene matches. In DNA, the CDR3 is TGTGCCAGCAGCCCCTCTCCTGACAGGGCGAGGGGGAATGAAAAACTGTTTTTT. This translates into CASSPSPDRARGNEKLFF. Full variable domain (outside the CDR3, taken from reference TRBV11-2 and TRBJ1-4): EAGVAQSPRYKIIEKRQSVAFWCNPISGHATLYWYQQILGQGPKLLIQFQNNGVVDDSQLPKDRFSAERLKGVDSTLKIQPAKLEDSAVYLCASSPSPDRARGNEKLFFGSGTQLSVL.

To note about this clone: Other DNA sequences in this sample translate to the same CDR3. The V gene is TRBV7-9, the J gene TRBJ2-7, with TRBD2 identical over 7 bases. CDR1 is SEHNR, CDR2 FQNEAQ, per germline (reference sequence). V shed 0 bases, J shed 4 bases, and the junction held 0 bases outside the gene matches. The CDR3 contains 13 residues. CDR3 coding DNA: TGTGCCAGCAGCTTAGCGGGAGGGTACGAGCAGTACTTC. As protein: CASSLAGGYEQYF.

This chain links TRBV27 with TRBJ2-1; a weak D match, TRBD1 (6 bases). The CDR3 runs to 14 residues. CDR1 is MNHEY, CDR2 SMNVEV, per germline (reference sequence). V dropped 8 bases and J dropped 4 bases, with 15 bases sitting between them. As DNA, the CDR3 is TGTGCCAGCGGCTCACAGGGAGCGTACAATGAGCAGTTCTTC. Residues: CASGSQGAYNEQFF.